Included here is one T cell receptor (beta chain) sequence, with context. The CDR3 runs 14 residues. The ends were cut back, 2 bases at V and 0 bases at J, with 4 bases in the middle. Germline V gene data show CDR1 as LGHNT and CDR2 as FRNRAP. These data come from a study of cytomegalovirus exposure and HLA in healthy donors. The primer mix had 60 Vbeta and 13 Jbeta primers. The table came from immunoSEQ multiplex PCR; TCRdb's copy has only in-frame clones and leaves some out. This table has about 180,000 clones, 75% to 85% appearing once. The rearrangement joins TRBV12-5 to TRBJ2-2; the D is unclear. The sequenced material came from PBMCs. This clonotype was obtained from a girl aged 2 to 10 in good health and CMV-seropositive. In nucleotides, the CDR3 is TGTGCTAGTGGTTTGACGGCGAACACCGGGGAGCTGTTTTTT. Protein sequence: CASGLTANTGELFF.